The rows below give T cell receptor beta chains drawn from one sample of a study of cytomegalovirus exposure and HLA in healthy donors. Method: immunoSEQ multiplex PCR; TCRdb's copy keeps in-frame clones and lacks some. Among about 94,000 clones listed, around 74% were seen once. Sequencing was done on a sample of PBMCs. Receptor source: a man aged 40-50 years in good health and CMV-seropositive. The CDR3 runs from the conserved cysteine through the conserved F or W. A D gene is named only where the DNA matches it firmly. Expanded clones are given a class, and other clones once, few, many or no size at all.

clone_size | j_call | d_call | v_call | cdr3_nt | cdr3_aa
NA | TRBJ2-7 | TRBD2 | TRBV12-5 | TGTGCTAGTGGTTTGGGTGGCGGGAGTCGTGAGCAGTACTTC | CASGLGGGSREQYF
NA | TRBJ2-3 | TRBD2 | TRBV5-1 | TGCGCCAGCAGCCCGGGGGGGCTAGCTAGCACAGATACGCAGTATTTT | CASSPGGLASTDTQYF
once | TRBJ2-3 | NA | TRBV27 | TGTGCCAGCAGTTATATTCGGGAGCCCCGGGGAACAGATACGCAGTATTTT | CASSYIREPRGTDTQYF
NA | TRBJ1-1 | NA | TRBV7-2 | TGTGCCAGCACCCGACAGGCCGCCATGAACACTGAAGCTTTCTTT | CASTRQAAMNTEAFF
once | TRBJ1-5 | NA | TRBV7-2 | TGTGCCAGCAGCGTAGGACAGTCTCAGCCCCAGCATTTT | CASSVGQSQPQHF
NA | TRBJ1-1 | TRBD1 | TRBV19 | TGTGCCAGTAGTACGGGACAGGACGACACTGAAGCTTTCTTT | CASSTGQDDTEAFF
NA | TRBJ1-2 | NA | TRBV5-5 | TGTGCCAGCAGCTTTCAAATGCCGGGACAAGTAAGCTATGGCTACACCTTC | CASSFQMPGQVSYGYTF
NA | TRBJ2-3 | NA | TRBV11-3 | TGTGCCAGCAGCGTTAGACAGCTAGATACGCAGTATTTT | CASSVRQLDTQYF
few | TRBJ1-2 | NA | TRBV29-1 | TGCAGCGTTGGGACAGTACTAAACTATGGCTACACCTTC | CSVGTVLNYGYTF
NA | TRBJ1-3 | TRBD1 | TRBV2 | TGTGCCAGCAGTGGTATAGGGGGCACGGGAAACACCATATATTTT | CASSGIGGTGNTIYF
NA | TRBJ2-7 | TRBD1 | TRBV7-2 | TGTGCCAGCAGCCTCGACAGGGGAAAGGTTGACTACGAGCAGTACTTC | CASSLDRGKVDYEQYF
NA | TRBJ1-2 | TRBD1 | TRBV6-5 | TGTGCCAGTACTGATGTGGGGACAGGGAACTATGGCTACACCTTC | CASTDVGTGNYGYTF
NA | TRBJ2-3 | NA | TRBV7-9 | TGTGCCAGCAGCACCGGGACAAACGCACGTTCCGATACGCAGTATTTT | CASSTGTNARSDTQYF
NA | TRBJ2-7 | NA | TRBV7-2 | TGTGCCAGCAGCTTAGTTCAGGGAACCTACGAGCAGTACTTC | CASSLVQGTYEQYF
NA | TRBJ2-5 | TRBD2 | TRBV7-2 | TGTGCCAGCAGCTTAGCGGTGTCTAGCGGGGGGGCCCTTCTAGAGACCCAGTACTTC | CASSLAVSSGGALLETQYF
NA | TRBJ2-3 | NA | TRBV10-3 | TGTGCCATCAGCCCGGGATCCCGGGGGAATACAGATACGCAGTATTTT | CAISPGSRGNTDTQYF
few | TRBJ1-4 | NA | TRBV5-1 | TGCGCCAGCAGCCCGACAGAACAGGGTTGGGGGGAAAAACTGTTTTTT | CASSPTEQGWGEKLFF
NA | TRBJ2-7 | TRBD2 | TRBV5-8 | TGTGCCAGCAGCCGGCGTTCAACTAGCGGGGGCTCCTACGAGCAGTACTTC | CASSRRSTSGGSYEQYF
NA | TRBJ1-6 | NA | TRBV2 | TGTGCCAGCAGTCTACAGAGTAATCCACCCCTCCACTTT | CASSLQSNPPLHF
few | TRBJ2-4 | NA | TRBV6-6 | TGTGCCAGCAGTCGACAGGGAGGCGGTATTCAGTACTTC | CASSRQGGGIQYF
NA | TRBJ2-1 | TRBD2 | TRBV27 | TGTGCCAGCAGTTTAGCGGCTAGCGGGAGGATTGAGCAGTTCTTC | CASSLAASGRIEQFF
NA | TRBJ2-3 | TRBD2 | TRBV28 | TGTGCCAGCAGTTCCCTAGCGGGAGGGGGGTTTGGCACAGATACGCAGTATTTT | CASSSLAGGGFGTDTQYF
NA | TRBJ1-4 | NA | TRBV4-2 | TGTGCCAGCAGCGCAGCGGGGACGGTGAATGAAAAACTGTTTTTT | CASSAAGTVNEKLFF
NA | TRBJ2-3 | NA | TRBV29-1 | TGCAGCGTTGGTTCGGATACGCAGTATTTT | CSVGSDTQYF
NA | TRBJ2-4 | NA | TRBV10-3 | TGTGCCATCAGCCCGGGACAAGTCATTCAGTACTTC | CAISPGQVIQYF
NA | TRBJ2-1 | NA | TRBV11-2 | TGTGCCAGCAGCTCCGCAGGGTGGAACAATGAGCAGTTCTTC | CASSSAGWNNEQFF